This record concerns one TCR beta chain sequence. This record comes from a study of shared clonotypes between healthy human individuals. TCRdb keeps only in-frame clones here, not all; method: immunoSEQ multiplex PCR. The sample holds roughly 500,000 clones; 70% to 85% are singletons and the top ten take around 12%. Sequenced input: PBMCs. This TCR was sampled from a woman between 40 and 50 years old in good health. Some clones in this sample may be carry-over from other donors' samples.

CDR3 bases: TGTGCCACCAGCAGAGAGGCTGCCTATGGCTACACCTTC. Protein: CATSREAAYGYTF. The chain carries TRBV15 and TRBJ1-2; D call uncertain. Germline V gene sequence: CDR1 LNHNV, CDR2 YYDKDF (reference sequence). The CDR3 has 13 residues. Trimming took 0 bases from V and 4 from J, leaving 6 bases between them.